A selection of T cell receptor beta chains follows, all from one sample in a study of T cell repertoires in cytomegalovirus infection. MiXCR, applied by TCRdb to the reads, yields one record per CDR3 protein. Of about 340,000 distinct CDR3 sequences in the sample, about 27% were seen once. These TCRs' antigens remain unknown. The source material was cultured PBMCs, sampled from culture after CMV antigen stimulation. Receptors originate from a human donor in good health (CMV status not recorded). Some clones in this sample may be carry-over from other donors' samples. Both conserved end residues are part of each CDR3. The D gene is left open where the match is weak. Clone sizes are given selectively: once, few, many, or a class where the clone is expanded.

>-|-|TRBV6-1|TRBJ1-5
TGTGCCAGCAGTGATCGGGCCATCAATCAGCCCCAGCATTTT
CASSDRAINQPQHF
>-|few|TRBV19|TRBJ1-1
TGTGCCAGTGCCTCCCGGCGGGACCCGGACACTGAAGCTTTCTTT
CASASRRDPDTEAFF
>-|-|TRBV6-1|TRBJ1-2
TGTGCCAGCGGTCGGGGGCCATTACAGGGCTACACCTTC
CASGRGPLQGYTF
>TRBD2|few|TRBV18|TRBJ2-1
TGTGCCAGCTCACCAAGGCTAGCGGGAGCGGGTGAGCAGTTCTTC
CASSPRLAGAGEQFF
>-|few|TRBV7-8|TRBJ1-4
TGTGCCAGCAGCTTAGTCCCCGCCAACAGTATTGGCGAAAAACTGTTTTTT
CASSLVPANSIGEKLFF
>-|-|TRBV4-1|TRBJ1-3
TGCGCCAGCAGCCAAGTTTTAACTGGAAACACCATATATTTT
CASSQVLTGNTIYF
>-|-|TRBV7-9|TRBJ2-6
TGTGCCAGCAGCTTAGAGAGGATCTCTGGGGCCAACGTCCTGACTTTC
CASSLERISGANVLTF
>TRBD1|few|TRBV6-2/TRBV6-3|TRBJ1-1
TGTGCCAGCAGTTACGCTTCAGGGGGGATGAACACTGAAGCTTTCTTT
CASSYASGGMNTEAFF
>TRBD2|many|TRBV7-2|TRBJ2-7
TGTGCCAGCAGCTTCGGGACTAGCGGGCATAGCTCCTACGAGCAGTACTTC
CASSFGTSGHSSYEQYF
>-|-|TRBV7-3|TRBJ1-1
TGTGCCAGCAGCTTAATCTCGGCAGATGAAGCTTTCTTT
CASSLISADEAFF
>TRBD2|-|TRBV6-1|TRBJ2-2
TGTGCCAGCAGTGAAGTGGCTAGCGGGGGGCCCCCCGGGGAGCTGTTTTTT
CASSEVASGGPPGELFF
>-|few|TRBV29-1|TRBJ2-7
TGCAGCGTCGTCACAGGATTCAAGAACGAGCAGTACTTC
CSVVTGFKNEQYF
>TRBD1|-|TRBV6-6|TRBJ1-5
TGTGCCAGCAGTGGCGACAGGGGGCTGCGGAGCAATCAGCCCCAGCATTTT
CASSGDRGLRSNQPQHF
>TRBD2|-|TRBV7-9|TRBJ2-1
TGTGCCAGCAGCTCGACCGGGACTAGCGGGGTTGAGCAGTTCTTC
CASSSTGTSGVEQFF
>-|once|TRBV18|TRBJ1-2
TGTGCCAGCTCACCACAAGGACAGAGTTACTATGGCTACACCTTC
CASSPQGQSYYGYTF